The sequence of this TCR beta chain was determined in a study of graft-versus-host responses after intestinal transplantation. General study results and limits: Some GvH clones were seen earlier in gut or blood, suggesting intestinal origin.

Note on this clone: Its specificity is not known. The same CDR3 also results from other DNA sequences found in this sample.

Assay: immunoSEQ multiplex PCR; the TCRdb copy retains only in-frame clones and omits some. In the table there are under 95,000 clones, about 90% of which are singletons. The CDR3 is made up of 14 amino acids. Trimming cost V 5 bases and J 0 bases, with 10 bases left between them. CDR1 and CDR2 from the germline V gene are SGHVS and FQNEAQ. The chain joins TRBV7-8 to TRBJ1-1, with a weak D call TRBD1 (6 bases). The TCR originated in a human donor who received an intestinal transplant. This specimen consisted of unstimulated CD8+ T cells sorted from spleen or lymph node cells, obtained before intestinal transplant. CDR3 amino acids: CASSLYRVNTEAFF. In DNA, the CDR3 is TGTGCCAGCAGCCTCTACAGGGTGAACACTGAAGCTTTCTTT.